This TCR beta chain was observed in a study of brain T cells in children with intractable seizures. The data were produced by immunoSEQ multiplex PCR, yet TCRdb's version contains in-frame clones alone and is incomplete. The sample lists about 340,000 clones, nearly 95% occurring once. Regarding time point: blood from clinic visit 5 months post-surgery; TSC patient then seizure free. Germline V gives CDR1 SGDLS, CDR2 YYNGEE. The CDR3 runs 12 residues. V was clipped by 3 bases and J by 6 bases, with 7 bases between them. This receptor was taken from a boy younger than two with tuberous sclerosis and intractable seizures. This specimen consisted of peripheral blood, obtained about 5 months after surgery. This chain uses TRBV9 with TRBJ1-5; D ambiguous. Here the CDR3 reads CASSGGGQPQHF. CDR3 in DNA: TGTGCCAGCAGCGGGGGAGGTCAGCCCCAGCATTTT.